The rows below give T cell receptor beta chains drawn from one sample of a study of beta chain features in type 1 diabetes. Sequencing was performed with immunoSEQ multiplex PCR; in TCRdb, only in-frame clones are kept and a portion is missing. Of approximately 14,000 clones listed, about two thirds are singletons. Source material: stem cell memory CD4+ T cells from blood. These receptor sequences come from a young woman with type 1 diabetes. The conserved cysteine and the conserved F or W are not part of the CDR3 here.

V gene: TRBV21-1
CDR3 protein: ASSIGSRGATGELF

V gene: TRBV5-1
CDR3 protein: ASSLAGEDTQY

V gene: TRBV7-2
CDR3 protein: ASSLSGHEQF

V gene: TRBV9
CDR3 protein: ASSVTGLSYEQY

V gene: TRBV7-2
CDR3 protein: ASSSRQGAYGYT

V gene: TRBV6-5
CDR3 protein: ASSYGGLAGTDTQY

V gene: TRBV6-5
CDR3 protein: ASRPPGQNTEAF

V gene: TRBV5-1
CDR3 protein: ASSLVTGGASGELF

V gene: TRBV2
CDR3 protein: ASSELVWETQY

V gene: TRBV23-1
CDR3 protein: ASSQSDRETA

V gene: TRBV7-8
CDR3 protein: ASSLLRGDSYEQY

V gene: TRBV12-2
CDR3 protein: ASPLASGNIYEQY

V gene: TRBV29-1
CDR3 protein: SVEEHSTDTQY

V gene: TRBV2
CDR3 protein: ASRQGGNTGELF

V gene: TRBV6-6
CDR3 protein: ASRGAGGLSEQY

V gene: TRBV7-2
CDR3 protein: ASSSTILGGYT

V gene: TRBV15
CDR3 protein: ATSRDGDNYQPQH

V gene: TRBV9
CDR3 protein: ASSTHRTSGFAHNEQF

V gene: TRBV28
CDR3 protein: ASMEPWGGGEQY

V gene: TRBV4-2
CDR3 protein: ASSRGGYNEQF

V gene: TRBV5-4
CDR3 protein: ASSLFGGNQPQH

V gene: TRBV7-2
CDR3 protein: ASTEGLATNEQF

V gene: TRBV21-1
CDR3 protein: ASSKTAGGAGELF

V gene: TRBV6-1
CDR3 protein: ASSEGVGGQPQH